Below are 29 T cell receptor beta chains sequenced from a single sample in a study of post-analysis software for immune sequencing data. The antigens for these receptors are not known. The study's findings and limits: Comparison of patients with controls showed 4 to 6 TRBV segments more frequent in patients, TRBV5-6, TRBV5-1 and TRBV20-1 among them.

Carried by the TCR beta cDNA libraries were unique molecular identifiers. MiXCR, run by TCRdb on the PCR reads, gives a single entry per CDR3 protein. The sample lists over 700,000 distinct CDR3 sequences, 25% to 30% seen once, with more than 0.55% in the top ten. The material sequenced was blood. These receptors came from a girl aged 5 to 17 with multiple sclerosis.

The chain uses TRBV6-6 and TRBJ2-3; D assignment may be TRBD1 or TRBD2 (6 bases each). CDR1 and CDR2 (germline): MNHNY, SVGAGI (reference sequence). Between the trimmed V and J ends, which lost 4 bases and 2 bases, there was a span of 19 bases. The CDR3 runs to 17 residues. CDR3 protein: CASSWGASRLDTDTQYF. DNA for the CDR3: TGTGCCAGCAGTTGGGGGGCCTCGAGACTCGACACAGATACGCAGTATTTT.

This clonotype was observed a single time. The CDR3 sequence: CASSRRTTNILTYERQYF. CDR3 bases: TGTGCCTCCTCCAGGCGGACGACGAACATATTAACATACGAGCGGCAGTACTTC. J is TRBJ2-7 and V is TRBV7-9; no clear D gene. Trimming cost V 11 bases and J 9 bases, with 38 bases left between them. Looked up from germline, CDR1 is SEHNR and CDR2 is FQNEAQ (reference sequence). The CDR3 loop spans 18 amino acids.

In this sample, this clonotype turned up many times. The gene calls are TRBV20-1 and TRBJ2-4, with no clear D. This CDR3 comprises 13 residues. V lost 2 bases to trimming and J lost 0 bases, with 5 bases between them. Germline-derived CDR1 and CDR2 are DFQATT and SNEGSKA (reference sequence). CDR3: CSARILAKNIQYF. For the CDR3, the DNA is TGCAGTGCTAGAATTCTAGCCAAAAACATTCAGTACTTC.

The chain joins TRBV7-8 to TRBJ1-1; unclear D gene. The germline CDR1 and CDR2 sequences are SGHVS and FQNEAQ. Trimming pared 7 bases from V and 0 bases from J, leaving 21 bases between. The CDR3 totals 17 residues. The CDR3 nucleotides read TGTGCCAGCACTAATCGGCCCTGGGGTCGGATGAACACTGAAGCTTTCTTT. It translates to CASTNRPWGRMNTEAFF. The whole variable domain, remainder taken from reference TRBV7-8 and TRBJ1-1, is GAGVSQSPRYKVAKRGQDVALRCDPISGHVSLFWYQQALGQGPEFLTYFQNEAQLDKSGLPSDRFFAERPEGSVSTLKIQRTQQEDSAVYLCASTNRPWGRMNTEAFFGQGTRLTVV.

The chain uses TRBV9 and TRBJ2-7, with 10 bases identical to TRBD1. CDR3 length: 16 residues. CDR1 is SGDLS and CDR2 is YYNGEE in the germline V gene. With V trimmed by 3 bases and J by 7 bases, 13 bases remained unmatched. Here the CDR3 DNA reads TGTGCCAGCAGCGCAAACTCCGGGACAGGGGTTCGGGAGCAGTACTTC. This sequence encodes CASSANSGTGVREQYF.

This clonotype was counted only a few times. CDR3 coding DNA: TGTGCCACCAGCCCTGCAGCGGAGACCCAGTACTTC. It yields the protein CATSPAAETQYF. V and J are TRBV15 and TRBJ2-5, with D uncertain. Deletions cut 5 bases from V and 5 bases from J, with 9 bases between. From germline, CDR1 is LNHNV and CDR2 YYDKDF (reference sequence). This CDR3 has 12 amino acids.

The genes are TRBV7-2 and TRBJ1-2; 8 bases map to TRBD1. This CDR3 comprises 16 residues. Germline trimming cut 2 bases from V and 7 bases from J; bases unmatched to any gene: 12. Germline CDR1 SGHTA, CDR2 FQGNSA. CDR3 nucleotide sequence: TGTGCCAGCAGCTTAAACATACTCGGACAGGGTAGTGGCTACACCTTC. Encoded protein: CASSLNILGQGSGYTF. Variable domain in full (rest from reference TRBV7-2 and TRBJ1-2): GAGVSQSPSNKVTEKGKDVELRCDPISGHTALYWYRQSLGQGLEFLIYFQGNSAPDKSGLPSDRFSAERTGGSVSTLTIQRTQQEDSAVYLCASSLNILGQGSGYTFGSGTRLTVV.

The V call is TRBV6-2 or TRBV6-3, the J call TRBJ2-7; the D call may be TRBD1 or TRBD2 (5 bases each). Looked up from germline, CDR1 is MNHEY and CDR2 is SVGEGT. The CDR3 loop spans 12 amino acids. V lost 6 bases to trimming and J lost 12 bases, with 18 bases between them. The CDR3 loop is CASSSPGTRPYF. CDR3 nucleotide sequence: TGTGCCAGCAGCAGCCCCGGGACGCGTCCGTACTTC.

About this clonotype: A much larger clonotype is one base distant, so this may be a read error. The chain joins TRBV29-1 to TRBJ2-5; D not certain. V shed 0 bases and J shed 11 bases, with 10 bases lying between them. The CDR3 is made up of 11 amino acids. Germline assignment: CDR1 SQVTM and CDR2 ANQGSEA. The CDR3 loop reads CSVEEWREQYF. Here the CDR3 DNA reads TGCAGCGTTGAAGAATGGCGTGAGCAGTACTTC.

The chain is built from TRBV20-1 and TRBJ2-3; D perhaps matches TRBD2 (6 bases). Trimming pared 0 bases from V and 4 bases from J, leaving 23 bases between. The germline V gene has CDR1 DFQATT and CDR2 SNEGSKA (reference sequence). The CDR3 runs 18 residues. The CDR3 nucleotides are TGCAGTGCTAGAGATTTGTGGGTCGGGAGCGCACTATCAGATACGCAGTATTTT. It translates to CSARDLWVGSALSDTQYF.

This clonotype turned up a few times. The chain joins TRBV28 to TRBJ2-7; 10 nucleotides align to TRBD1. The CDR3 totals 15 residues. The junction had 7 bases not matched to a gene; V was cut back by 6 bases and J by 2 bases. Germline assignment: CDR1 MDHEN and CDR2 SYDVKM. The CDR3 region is CASRLPGQGTYEQYF. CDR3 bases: TGTGCCAGCAGGCTCCCGGGACAGGGGACCTACGAGCAGTACTTC.

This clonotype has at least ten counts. The DNA for the CDR3 is TGTGCCAGCAGTTTATTTGGCACAGATACGCAGTATTTT. Its translation is CASSLFGTDTQYF. This rearrangement joins TRBV27 to TRBJ2-3; no reliable D call. The length of the CDR3 is 13 residues. The germline V gene encodes CDR1 MNHEY and CDR2 SMNVEV (reference sequence). V lost 1 base and J lost 1, with 3 bases in between.

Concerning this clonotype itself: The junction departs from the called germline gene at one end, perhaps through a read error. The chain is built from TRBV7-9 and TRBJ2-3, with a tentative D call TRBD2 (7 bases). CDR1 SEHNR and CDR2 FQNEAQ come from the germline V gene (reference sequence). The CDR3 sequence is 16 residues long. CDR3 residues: CASSPLGGARTDTQYF. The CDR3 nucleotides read TGTGCCAGCAGCCCCCTAGGGGGGGCTCGCACAGATACACAGTATTTT.

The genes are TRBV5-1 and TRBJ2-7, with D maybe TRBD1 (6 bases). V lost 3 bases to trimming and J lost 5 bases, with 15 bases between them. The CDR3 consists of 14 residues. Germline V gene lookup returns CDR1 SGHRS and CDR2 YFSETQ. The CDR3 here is CASSSQGVLNEQYF. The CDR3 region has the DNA TGCGCCAGCAGCTCACAGGGCGTTTTGAACGAGCAGTACTTC.

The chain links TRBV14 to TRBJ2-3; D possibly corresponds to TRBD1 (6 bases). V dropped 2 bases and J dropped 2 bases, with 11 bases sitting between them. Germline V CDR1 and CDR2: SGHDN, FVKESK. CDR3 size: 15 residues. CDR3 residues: CASSQTGTYTDTQYF. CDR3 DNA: TGTGCCAGCAGCCAAACAGGGACCTACACAGATACGCAGTATTTT.

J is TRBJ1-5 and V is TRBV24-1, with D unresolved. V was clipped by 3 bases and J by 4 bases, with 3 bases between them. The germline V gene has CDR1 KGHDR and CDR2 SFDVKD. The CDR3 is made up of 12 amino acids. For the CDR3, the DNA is TGTGCCACCAGTGATGTTAATCAGCCCCAGCATTTT. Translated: CATSDVNQPQHF.

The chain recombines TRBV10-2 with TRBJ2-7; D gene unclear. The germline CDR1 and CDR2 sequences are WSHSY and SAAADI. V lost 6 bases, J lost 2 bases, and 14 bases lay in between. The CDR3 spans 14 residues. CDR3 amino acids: CASRERSRTYEQYF. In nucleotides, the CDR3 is TGCGCCAGCAGGGAGAGAAGTCGGACCTACGAGCAGTACTTC.

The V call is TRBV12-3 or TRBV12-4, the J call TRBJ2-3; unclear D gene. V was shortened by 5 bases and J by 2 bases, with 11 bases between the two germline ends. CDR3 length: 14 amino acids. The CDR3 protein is CASSLSLDTDTQYF. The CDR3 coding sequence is TGTGCCAGCAGTCTCAGCCTGGACACAGATACGCAGTATTTT.

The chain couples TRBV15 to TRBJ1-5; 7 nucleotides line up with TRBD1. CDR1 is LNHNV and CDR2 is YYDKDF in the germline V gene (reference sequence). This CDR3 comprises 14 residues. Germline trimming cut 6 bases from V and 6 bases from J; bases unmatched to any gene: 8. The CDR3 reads CATSRQGTGQPQHF. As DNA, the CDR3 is TGTGCCACCAGTCGACAGGGAACGGGTCAGCCCCAGCATTTT.

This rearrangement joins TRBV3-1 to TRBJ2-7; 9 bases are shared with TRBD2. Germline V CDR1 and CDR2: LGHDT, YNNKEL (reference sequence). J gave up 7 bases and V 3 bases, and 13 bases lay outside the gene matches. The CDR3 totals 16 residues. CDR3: CASSQSFSGRVGEQYF. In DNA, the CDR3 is TGTGCCAGCAGCCAGTCGTTTAGCGGGAGAGTGGGGGAGCAGTACTTC.

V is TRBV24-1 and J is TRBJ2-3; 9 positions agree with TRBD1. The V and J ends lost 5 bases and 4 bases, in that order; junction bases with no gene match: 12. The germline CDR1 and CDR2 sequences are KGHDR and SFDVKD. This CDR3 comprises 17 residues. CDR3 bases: TGTGCCACCAGTGTAGGTACGGTAACAGGGGGCGCAGATACGCAGTATTTT. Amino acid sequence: CATSVGTVTGGADTQYF.

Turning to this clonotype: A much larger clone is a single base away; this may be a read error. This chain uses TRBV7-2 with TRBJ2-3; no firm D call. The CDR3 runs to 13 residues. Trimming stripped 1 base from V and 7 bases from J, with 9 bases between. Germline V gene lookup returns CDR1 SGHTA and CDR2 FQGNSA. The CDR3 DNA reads TGTGCCAGCAGCTTAGTATTCCGGTATACGCAGTATTTT. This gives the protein CASSLVFRYTQYF. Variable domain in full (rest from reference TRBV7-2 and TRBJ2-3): GAGVSQSPSNKVTEKGKDVELRCDPISGHTALYWYRQSLGQGLEFLIYFQGNSAPDKSGLPSDRFSAERTGGSVSTLTIQRTQQEDSAVYLCASSLVFRYTQYFGPGTRLTVL.

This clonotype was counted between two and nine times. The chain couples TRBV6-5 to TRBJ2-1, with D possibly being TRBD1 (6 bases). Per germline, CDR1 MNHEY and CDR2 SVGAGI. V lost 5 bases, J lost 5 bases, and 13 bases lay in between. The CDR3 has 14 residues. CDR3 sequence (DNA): TGTGCCAGCAGTAACCCGGGACACCACAATGAGCAGTTCTTC. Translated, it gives CASSNPGHHNEQFF.

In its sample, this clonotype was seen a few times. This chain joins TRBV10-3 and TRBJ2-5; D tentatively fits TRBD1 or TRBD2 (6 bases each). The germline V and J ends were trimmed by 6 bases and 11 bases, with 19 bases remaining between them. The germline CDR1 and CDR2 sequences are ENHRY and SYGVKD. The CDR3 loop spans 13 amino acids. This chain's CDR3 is CAIRGPERGEQYF. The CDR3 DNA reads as TGTGCCATCAGGGGACCAGAAAGGGGGGAGCAGTACTTC.

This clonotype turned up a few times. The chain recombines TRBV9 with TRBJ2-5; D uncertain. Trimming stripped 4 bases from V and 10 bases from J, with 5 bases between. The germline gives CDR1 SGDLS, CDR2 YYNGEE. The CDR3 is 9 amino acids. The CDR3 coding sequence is TGTGCCAGCAGCCTAGACCAGTACTTC. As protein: CASSLDQYF.

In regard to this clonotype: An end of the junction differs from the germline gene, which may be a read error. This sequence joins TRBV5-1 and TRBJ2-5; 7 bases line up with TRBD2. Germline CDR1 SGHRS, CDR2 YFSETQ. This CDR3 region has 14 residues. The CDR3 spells CASSLASGEEIQYF. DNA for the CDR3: TGCGCCAGCAGCTTGGCTAGCGGAGAAGAGATCCAGTACTTC. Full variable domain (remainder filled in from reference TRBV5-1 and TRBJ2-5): KAGVTQTPRYLIKTRGQQVTLSCSPISGHRSVSWYQQTPGQGLQFLFEYFSETQRNKGNFPGRFSGRQFSNSRSEMNVSTLELGDSALYLCASSLASGEEIQYFGPGTRLLVL.

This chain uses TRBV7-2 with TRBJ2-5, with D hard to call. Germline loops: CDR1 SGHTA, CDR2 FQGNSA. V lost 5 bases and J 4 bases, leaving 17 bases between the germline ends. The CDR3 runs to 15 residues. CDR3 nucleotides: TGTGCCAGCAGCAAAGTCCCTAGTTTGCGAGAGACCCAGTACTTC. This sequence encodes CASSKVPSLRETQYF.

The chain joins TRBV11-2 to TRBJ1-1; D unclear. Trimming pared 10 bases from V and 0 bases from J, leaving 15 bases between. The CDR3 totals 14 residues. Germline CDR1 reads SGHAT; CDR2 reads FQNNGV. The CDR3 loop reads CATTPGVVNTEAFF. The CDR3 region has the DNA TGTGCCACCACCCCCGGGGTCGTGAACACTGAAGCTTTCTTT.

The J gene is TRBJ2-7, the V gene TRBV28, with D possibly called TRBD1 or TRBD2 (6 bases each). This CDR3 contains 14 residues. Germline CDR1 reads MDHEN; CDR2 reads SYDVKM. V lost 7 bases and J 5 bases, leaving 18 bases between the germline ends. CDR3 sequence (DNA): TGTGCCAGCATCACTTCGAGGGGGGACCACGAGCAGTACTTC. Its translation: CASITSRGDHEQYF.